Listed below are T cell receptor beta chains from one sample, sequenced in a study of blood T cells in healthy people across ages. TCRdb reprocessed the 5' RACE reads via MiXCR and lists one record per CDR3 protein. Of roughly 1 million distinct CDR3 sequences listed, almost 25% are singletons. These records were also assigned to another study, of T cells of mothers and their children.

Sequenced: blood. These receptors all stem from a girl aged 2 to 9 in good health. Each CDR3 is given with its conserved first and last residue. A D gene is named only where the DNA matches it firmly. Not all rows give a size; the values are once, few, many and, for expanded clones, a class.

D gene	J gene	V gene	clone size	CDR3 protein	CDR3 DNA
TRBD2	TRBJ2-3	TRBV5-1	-	CASRPTSGADTQYF	TGCGCCAGCAGACCGACTAGCGGGGCAGATACGCAGTATTTT
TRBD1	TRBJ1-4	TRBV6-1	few	CASSVGTVRGEKLFF	TGTGCCAGCAGTGTCGGGACAGTAAGAGGCGAAAAACTGTTTTTT
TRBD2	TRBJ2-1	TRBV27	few	CASAASGGSEQFF	TGTGCCAGCGCGGCTAGCGGGGGTAGTGAGCAGTTCTTC
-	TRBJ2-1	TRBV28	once	CASSLLRGRNEQFF	TGTGCCAGCAGTTTATTACGGGGGCGCAATGAGCAGTTCTTC
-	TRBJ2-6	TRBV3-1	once	CASSLAGGGLSGANVLTF	TGTGCCAGCAGCTTGGCTGGGGGCGGGCTCTCTGGGGCCAACGTCCTGACTTTC
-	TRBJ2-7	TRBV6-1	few	CASSEEAFAYEQYF	TGTGCCAGCAGTGAAGAGGCGTTTGCCTACGAGCAGTACTTC
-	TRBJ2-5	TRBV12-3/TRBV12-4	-	CASSLDLGAAETQYF	TGTGCCAGCAGTTTGGATTTAGGGGCGGCGGAGACCCAGTACTTC
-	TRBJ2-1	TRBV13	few	CASSPAGGFIYNEQFF	TGTGCCAGCAGCCCCGCCGGGGGATTTATCTACAATGAGCAGTTCTTC
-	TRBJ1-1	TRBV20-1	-	CSAIGATEAFF	TGCAGTGCAATTGGAGCTACTGAAGCTTTCTTT
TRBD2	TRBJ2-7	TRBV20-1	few	CSASLPLAAYEQYF	TGCAGTGCTAGTCTTCCCCTAGCGGCCTACGAGCAGTACTTC
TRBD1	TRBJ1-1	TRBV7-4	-	CASRTATDREGRYTEAFF	TGTGCCAGCCGCACCGCTACCGACAGGGAGGGGCGGTACACTGAAGCTTTCTTT
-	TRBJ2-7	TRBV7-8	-	CASSLAPGLTYEQYF	TGTGCCAGCAGCTTAGCCCCAGGGTTAACCTACGAGCAGTACTTC
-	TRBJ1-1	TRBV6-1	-	CASRSGSYTEAFF	TGTGCCAGCAGATCAGGGTCATACACTGAAGCTTTCTTT
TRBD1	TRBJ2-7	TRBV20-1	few	CSARGRQGGGEQYF	TGCAGTGCCAGGGGGAGACAGGGCGGTGGGGAGCAGTACTTC
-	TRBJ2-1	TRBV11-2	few	CASSLDGSERTYNEQFF	TGTGCCAGCAGCTTAGATGGGTCGGAGCGGACCTACAATGAGCAGTTCTTC
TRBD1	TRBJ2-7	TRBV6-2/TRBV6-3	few	CASSYSLIGDSSYEQYF	TGTGCCAGCAGTTACTCTTTGATTGGGGACAGTTCCTACGAGCAGTACTTC
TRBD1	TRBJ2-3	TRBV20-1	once	CSARDIGGLADTQYF	TGCAGTGCTAGAGATATAGGGGGCTTGGCAGATACGCAGTATTTT
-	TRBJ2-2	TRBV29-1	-	CSVETGPAHTGELFF	TGCAGCGTTGAAACGGGCCCGGCCCACACCGGGGAGCTGTTTTTT
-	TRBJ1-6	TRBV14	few	CASNPSSYNSPLHF	TGTGCCAGCAATCCGAGCTCCTATAATTCACCCCTCCACTTT
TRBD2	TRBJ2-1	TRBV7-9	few	CASSSPTSGDYNEQFF	TGTGCCAGCAGCTCTCCGACTAGCGGGGATTACAATGAGCAGTTCTTC
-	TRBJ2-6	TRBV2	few	CASSAKGPGANVLTF	TGTGCCAGCAGTGCGAAGGGGCCTGGGGCCAACGTCCTGACTTTC
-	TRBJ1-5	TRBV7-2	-	CASRERDSNQPQHF	TGTGCCAGCAGGGAGAGGGATAGCAATCAGCCCCAGCATTTT
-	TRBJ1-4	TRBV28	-	CASSWEKKLFF	TGTGCCAGCAGTTGGGAGAAAAAACTGTTTTTT
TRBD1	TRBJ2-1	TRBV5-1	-	CASSLNTGVNEQFF	TGCGCCAGCAGCTTGAACACAGGGGTCAATGAGCAGTTCTTC
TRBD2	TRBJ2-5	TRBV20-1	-	CSARDPGGPRETQYF	TGCAGTGCTAGAGATCCGGGAGGGCCGAGAGAGACCCAGTACTTC
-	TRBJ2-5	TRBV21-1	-	CASRPSGGKFGETQYF	TGTGCCAGCAGGCCTAGCGGGGGGAAATTCGGAGAGACCCAGTACTTC
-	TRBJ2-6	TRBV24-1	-	CATSETNRISGANVLTF	TGTGCCACCAGTGAAACCAACCGGATCTCTGGGGCCAACGTCCTGACTTTC
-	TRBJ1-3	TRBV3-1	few	CASSQIAGNTIYF	TGTGCCAGCAGCCAAATCGCCGGAAACACCATATATTTT
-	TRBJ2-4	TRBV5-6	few	CASSLIDPEGIQYF	TGTGCCAGCAGCTTAATCGACCCCGAGGGGATTCAGTACTTC
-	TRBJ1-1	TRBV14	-	CVSSQTPTGNTEAFF	TGTGTCAGCAGCCAAACCCCGACGGGGAACACTGAAGCTTTCTTT
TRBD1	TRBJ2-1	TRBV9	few	CASSLQDRGTFGQFF	TGTGCCAGCAGCCTACAGGACAGGGGAACTTTCGGGCAGTTCTTC
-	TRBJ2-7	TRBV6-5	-	CASSPIGVGIYEQYF	TGTGCCAGTAGCCCAATTGGGGTAGGGATCTACGAGCAGTACTTC